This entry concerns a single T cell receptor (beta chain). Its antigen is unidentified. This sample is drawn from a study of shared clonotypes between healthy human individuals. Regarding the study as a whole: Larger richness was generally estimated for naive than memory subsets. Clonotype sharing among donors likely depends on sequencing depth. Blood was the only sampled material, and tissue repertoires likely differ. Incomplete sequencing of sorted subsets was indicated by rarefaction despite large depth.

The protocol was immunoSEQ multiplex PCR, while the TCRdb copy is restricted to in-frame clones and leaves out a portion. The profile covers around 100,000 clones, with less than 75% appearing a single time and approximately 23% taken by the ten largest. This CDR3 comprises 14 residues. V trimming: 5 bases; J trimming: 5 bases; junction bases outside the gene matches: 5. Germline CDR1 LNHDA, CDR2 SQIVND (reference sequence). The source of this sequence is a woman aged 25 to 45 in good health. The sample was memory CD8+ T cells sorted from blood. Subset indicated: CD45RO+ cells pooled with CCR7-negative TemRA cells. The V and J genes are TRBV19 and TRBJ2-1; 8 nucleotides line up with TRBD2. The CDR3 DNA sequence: TGTGCCAGTAGTTTAGCGGGGCCCCACAATGAGCAGTTCTTC. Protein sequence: CASSLAGPHNEQFF.